This entry lists 27 T cell receptor beta chains sequenced from one sample in a study of OX40 agonist ivuxolimab in advanced cancers. The repertoire was sequenced with immunoSEQ multiplex PCR; TCRdb's copy has only in-frame clones and lacks some. The sample contains fewer than 95,000 clones, 65% to 90% of which appear only once. Sequencing was performed on CD4+ or CD8+ T cells sorted from blood, taken in a trial of the OX40 agonist ivuxolimab. All receptors derive from an adult with an advanced solid tumor such as melanoma, head and neck, liver or kidney cancer.

This rearrangement joins TRBV5-1 to TRBJ2-2; D perhaps matches TRBD1 (5 bases). Germline V gene sequence: CDR1 SGHRS, CDR2 YFSETQ. Trimming left V 4 bases short and J 0 bases short, with 10 bases between. The CDR3 consists of 15 residues. This chain's CDR3 is CASSHGHTNTGELFF. CDR3 coding DNA: TGCGCCAGCAGCCACGGACATACGAACACCGGGGAGCTGTTTTTT.

V gene TRBV7-9 combines with J gene TRBJ2-3; 9 bases are shared with TRBD2. CDR1 is SEHNR and CDR2 is FQNEAQ in the germline V gene (reference sequence). CDR3 length: 15 residues. Germline trimming cut 6 bases from V and 5 bases from J; bases unmatched to any gene: 9. CDR3 protein: CASSYSGGPGDTQYF. The CDR3 region has the DNA TGTGCCAGCAGTTATAGCGGGGGACCCGGAGATACGCAGTATTTT.

V and J are TRBV18 and TRBJ2-1; TRBD2 might be the D (6 bases). This CDR3 is built from 13 residues. Germline CDR1 and CDR2: KGHSH and LQKENI. V gave up 6 bases and J gave up 0 bases, with 6 bases separating them. The DNA of the CDR3 is TGTGCCAGCTCGGGGGGCTCCTACAATGAGCAGTTCTTC. Its protein is CASSGGSYNEQFF.

This chain uses TRBV7-2 with TRBJ1-1; possible D gene TRBD1, 5 bases. Trimming left V 4 bases short and J 5 bases short, with 17 bases between. Looked up from germline, CDR1 is SGHTA and CDR2 is FQGNSA. This CDR3 contains 15 residues. CDR3 residues: CASSSPGEGRTEAFF. DNA for the CDR3: TGTGCCAGCAGCTCCCCCGGGGAGGGGCGAACTGAAGCTTTCTTT.

A few counts support this clone. The rearrangement uses TRBV5-1 and TRBJ1-1; maybe TRBD1 (5 bases). V lost 0 bases and J lost 4, with 10 bases in between. The CDR3 loop spans 14 amino acids. Per germline, CDR1 SGHRS and CDR2 YFSETQ. This CDR3 reads CASSLVPDSTEAFF. In DNA, the CDR3 is TGCGCCAGCAGCTTGGTGCCAGACAGCACTGAAGCTTTCTTT.

This clone was observed a few times. V usage is TRBV21-1 and J usage is TRBJ2-5; whether TRBD1, the table's D call, matches the DNA was not checked. TRBV21-1 is deemed a pseudogene. The CDR3 runs to 12 residues. The CDR3 DNA reads as TGTGCCAGCAGCAAATCCCCAGGGGGCCAGTACTTC. This translates into CASSKSPGGQYF.

The chain links TRBV12-5 to TRBJ2-2; TRBD2 matches 8 bases. Trimming cost V 2 bases and J 3 bases; bases outside gene matches: 2. This CDR3 has 15 residues. Germline V gene data show CDR1 as LGHNT and CDR2 as FRNRAP. The CDR3 DNA reads TGTGCTAGTGGTTTGAGAGCGGGAGACACCGGGGAGCTGTTTTTT. Protein product: CASGLRAGDTGELFF.

The chain uses TRBV25-1 and TRBJ2-7; 7 positions agree with TRBD1. CDR1 MGHDK and CDR2 SYGVNS come from the germline V gene. There are 14 residues in the CDR3. V dropped 3 bases and J dropped 5; count of bases not matched to a gene: 7. The DNA for the CDR3 is TGTGCCAGCAGTGATGGTTTAGGGGGCGACGAGCAGTACTTC. It translates to CASSDGLGGDEQYF.

This clone appeared once. This chain joins TRBV5-4 and TRBJ2-5, with D possibly matching TRBD2 (5 bases). With 4 bases removed from V and 1 base from J, the gap between germline ends came to 14 bases. The CDR3 totals 15 residues. Germline assignment: CDR1 SGHNT and CDR2 YYREEE (reference sequence). CDR3 amino acids: CASSPNGAAQETQYF. The CDR3 nucleotides are TGTGCCAGCAGCCCGAACGGAGCGGCCCAAGAGACCCAGTACTTC.

V and J are TRBV29-1 and TRBJ2-7; 8 bases are shared with TRBD1. V was clipped by 3 bases and J by 0 bases; unmatched bases: 4. CDR1 is SQVTM, CDR2 ANQGSEA, per germline. The CDR3 has 14 residues. CDR3 sequence reads: CSVDRGRGSYEQYF. The CDR3 coding sequence is TGCAGCGTTGACAGGGGGCGAGGCTCCTACGAGCAGTACTTC.

The J gene is TRBJ2-5, the V gene TRBV18; the D gene is possibly TRBD2 (5 bases). Trimming removed 3 bases from V and 9 bases from J, with 17 bases in between. CDR1 KGHSH and CDR2 LQKENI come from the germline V gene. This CDR3 has 14 amino acids. The CDR3 sequence: CASSPPLMAAAQYF. In DNA, the CDR3 is TGTGCCAGCTCACCCCCGCTCATGGCAGCGGCCCAGTACTTC.

The chain is built from TRBV6-6 and TRBJ1-1; D not certain. V was pared by 6 bases and J by 11 bases, with 13 bases between. Germline lookup yields CDR1 MNHNY and CDR2 SVGAGI (reference sequence). CDR3 length: 11 residues. The CDR3 region is CASRSQVVAFF. The CDR3 DNA follows: TGTGCCAGCAGGAGCCAAGTGGTGGCTTTCTTT.

This clone was seen a handful of times. The CDR3, as DNA: TGTGCCAGCGGGTCCCTCTATGGCTACACCTTC. Translating it yields CASGSLYGYTF. The chain has TRBV6-5 and TRBJ1-2; D uncertain. The germline V gene has CDR1 MNHEY and CDR2 SVGAGI. V was trimmed by 8 bases and J by 4 bases, leaving 8 bases between them. This CDR3 has 11 residues.

This CDR3 is CASSKPGTSAEYTDTQYF. The CDR3 nucleotides read TGTGCCAGCTCCAAACCAGGGACTAGCGCCGAGTACACAGATACGCAGTATTTT. The chain is built from TRBV18 and TRBJ2-3; 10 bases align to TRBD2. CDR1 is KGHSH and CDR2 is LQKENI in the germline V gene. The CDR3 is 18 residues long. The V and J ends lost 6 bases and 2 bases, in that order; junction bases with no gene match: 14.

Note on this clone: Additional DNA sequences in this sample encode the identical CDR3. CDR3 sequence reads: CASSQGAGPYEQYF. The CDR3 DNA follows: TGTGCCAGCAGCCAAGGCGCGGGCCCCTACGAGCAGTACTTC. The chain uses TRBV4-2 and TRBJ2-7; weak D call: TRBD2 (5 bases). V lost 1 base and J 2 bases, leaving 9 bases between the germline ends. This CDR3 has 14 amino acids. Germline V CDR1 and CDR2: LGHNA, YNFKEQ.

The chain has TRBV18 and TRBJ1-1; TRBD1 agrees at 7 bases. V shed 3 bases and J 5 bases; nucleotides not matched to a gene: 6. Germline V lookup: CDR1 KGHSH, CDR2 LQKENI. This CDR3 comprises 14 residues. The CDR3, as DNA: TGTGCCAGCTCACCGGGTGCAGGGGGGACTGAAGCTTTCTTT. As protein: CASSPGAGGTEAFF.

The gene calls are TRBV15 and TRBJ1-5; the D is unclear. Trimming left V 0 bases short and J 7 bases short, with 4 bases between. CDR3 length: 12 amino acids. Germline assignment: CDR1 LNHNV and CDR2 YYDKDF (reference sequence). CDR3 sequence (DNA): TGTGCCACCAGCAGAGAGGAGCAGCCCCAGCATTTT. Residues: CATSREEQPQHF.

The chain employs TRBV7-2 and TRBJ2-3, with D perhaps matching TRBD2 (6 bases). The CDR3 loop spans 14 amino acids. The V gene's germline CDR1 is SGHTA and CDR2 FQGNSA. V was trimmed by 4 bases and J by 9 bases, leaving 17 bases between them. The CDR3 here is CASSWGTAEETQYF. The CDR3 DNA is TGTGCCAGCAGCTGGGGGACTGCCGAGGAGACGCAGTATTTT.

The chain has TRBV5-1 and TRBJ2-1, with 15 nucleotides matching TRBD2. J gave up 4 bases and V 4 bases, and 9 bases lay outside the gene matches. CDR3 length: 18 residues. The germline gives CDR1 SGHRS, CDR2 YFSETQ. CDR3 in DNA: TGCGCCAGCAGCCCGGGACTAGCGGGGGGATCCCGATACAATGAGCAGTTCTTC. Translated: CASSPGLAGGSRYNEQFF.

The CDR3 sequence is CSFRGPSGYTF. The CDR3 bases are TGCAGCTTCAGGGGGCCCAGTGGCTACACCTTC. The chain has TRBV29-1 and TRBJ1-2; 8 bases agree with TRBD1. CDR1 SQVTM and CDR2 ANQGSEA come from the germline V gene. J was trimmed by 7 bases and V by 8 bases; bases with no gene match: 6. The CDR3 runs to 11 residues.

V usage is TRBV9 and J usage is TRBJ2-5; 10 positions match TRBD1. Per germline, CDR1 SGDLS and CDR2 YYNGEE. The CDR3 spans 15 residues. V trimming: 7 bases; J trimming: 4 bases; junction bases outside the gene matches: 10. The CDR3 DNA reads as TGTGCCAGCTCGGCTTTGACAGGGGGCGGAGAGACCCAGTACTTC. Its protein is CASSALTGGGETQYF.

The rearrangement joins TRBV27 to TRBJ1-6; D not resolved. Germline-derived CDR1 and CDR2 are MNHEY and SMNVEV (reference sequence). Trimming cost V 1 base and J 8 bases, with 9 bases left between them. This CDR3 spans 14 amino acids. Written as DNA, the CDR3 is TGTGCCAGCAGTTTATTCCCGGTGGATTCACCCCTCCACTTT. This codes for CASSLFPVDSPLHF.

The rearrangement uses TRBV19 and TRBJ2-7; 10 positions agree with TRBD1. The CDR3 runs 14 residues. With V trimmed by 7 bases and J by 2 bases, 5 bases remained unmatched. CDR1 is LNHDA, CDR2 SQIVND, per germline (reference sequence). This CDR3 is CASTRTGGTYEQYF. The DNA for the CDR3 is TGTGCCAGTACCCGGACAGGGGGGACCTACGAGCAGTACTTC.

The J gene is TRBJ2-5, the V gene TRBV5-6; 13 bases match TRBD2. CDR1 and CDR2 (germline): SGHDT, YYEEEE. This CDR3 is built from 16 residues. V shed 4 bases, J shed 4 bases, and the junction held 7 bases outside the gene matches. DNA for the CDR3: TGTGCCAGCAGCCAGCCCTGGACTAGCGGGGGAGAGACCCAGTACTTC. Its protein is CASSQPWTSGGETQYF.

This chain joins TRBV30 and TRBJ2-4; 7 nucleotides match TRBD2. The CDR3 totals 16 residues. The J segment lost 3 bases and the V segment lost 4 bases, leaving 12 bases of the junction unmatched. Germline values: CDR1 GTSNPN, CDR2 SVGIG (reference sequence). The CDR3 sequence is CAWTNPPLADKNIQYF. CDR3 DNA: TGTGCCTGGACCAACCCTCCCCTAGCGGACAAAAACATTCAGTACTTC.

The chain has TRBV7-6 and TRBJ1-1, with 8 bases matching TRBD1. In germline, CDR1 is SGHVS, CDR2 FNYEAQ. The trim removed 1 base at V and 5 bases at J, leaving 6 bases unmatched. This CDR3 contains 15 residues. In nucleotides, the CDR3 is TGTGCCAGCAGCTTAGTACAGGGGGTTGGGACTGAAGCTTTCTTT. Residues: CASSLVQGVGTEAFF.

The chain joins TRBV30 to TRBJ2-2, with TRBD1 matching 8 bases. Germline CDR1 GTSNPN, CDR2 SVGIG (reference sequence). This CDR3 is 17 amino acids long. V lost 0 bases to trimming and J lost 1 base; unmatched junction nucleotides: 7. The CDR3 spells CAWSVTRTGRNTGELFF. CDR3 DNA: TGTGCCTGGAGTGTCACCAGGACAGGGCGGAACACCGGGGAGCTGTTTTTT.